This T cell receptor (beta chain) originates from a study of long-term antiretroviral therapy in people with HIV. Study observations and caveats: For ART adherence, viral resistance and therapy changes, no data were available. Once patients were on ART, diversity went higher but still fell short of transplant donor controls.

Only United States sites treated participants with HIV. The CDR3 totals 15 residues. V lost 4 bases, J lost 5 bases, and 14 bases lay in between. The germline CDR1 and CDR2 sequences are SGHTA and FQGNSA. Sequencing used immunoSEQ v3.0 at survey level. Per-sample targets for sequencing were roughly 40,000-55,000 T-cell genomes. TCRdb keeps only in-frame clones here, not all; method: immunoSEQ multiplex PCR. The top ten hold around 1.8% of the sample, which has around 32,000 clones, 97% seen once. To note about this clone: Its antigen is currently unknown.

This TCR derives from a young man with HIV. The rearrangement joins TRBV7-2 to TRBJ2-2; weak D call: TRBD1 (6 bases). The sequencing used unsorted PBMCs, collected 7.6 years after starting antiretroviral therapy. CDR3 in amino acids: CASSSDRPGTGELFF. In DNA, the CDR3 is TGTGCCAGCAGCTCCGACAGGCCGGGGACCGGGGAGCTGTTTTTT.